These T cell receptor beta chains were read from a single sample in a study of vaccination and CD4 T cells after COVID-19. These receptors have no known antigen. TCRdb itself ran the PCR reads through MiXCR, one entry per CDR3 protein. The sample lists 15,000 to 17,000 distinct CDR3 sequences; over 70% were seen once. The sample comprised CD4+ T cells from blood, cultured in vitro. The origin of the receptors is a human donor who had recovered from COVID-19. Both conserved end residues are part of each CDR3. The D gene is left open where the match is weak. Size is stated for part of the rows, as once, few or many counts, or as a class when the clone is expanded.

D gene,CDR3 length,V gene,clone size,J gene,CDR3 protein,CDR3 DNA
.,11,TRBV20-1,.,TRBJ2-5,CSARKGQTQYF,TGCAGTGCTAGAAAGGGTCAGACCCAGTACTTC
TRBD2,17,TRBV27,.,TRBJ2-3,CASSSRSLAGGPDTQYF,TGTGCCAGCAGTTCCCGATCACTAGCGGGAGGGCCGGATACGCAGTATTTT
TRBD2,14,TRBV7-3,.,TRBJ2-5,CASSQRAGGETQYF,TGTGCCAGCAGCCAAAGGGCGGGAGGAGAGACCCAGTACTTC
.,14,TRBV7-9,.,TRBJ2-7,CASSADVLGVEQYF,TGTGCCAGCAGCGCCGACGTACTAGGGGTCGAGCAGTACTTC
.,15,TRBV28,.,TRBJ1-3,CASSLLRDIGNTIYF,TGTGCCAGCAGTCTCCTCCGGGACATCGGAAACACCATATATTTT
.,11,TRBV30,.,TRBJ2-3,CAWMGTDTQYF,TGTGCCTGGATGGGGACAGATACGCAGTATTTT
TRBD2,19,TRBV28,.,TRBJ2-2,CASSLFLAASGGTTGELFF,TGTGCCAGCAGCCTCTTTCTGGCGGCTAGCGGCGGGACCACCGGGGAGCTGTTTTTT
.,14,TRBV6-5,.,TRBJ1-1,CASSYAGTGTEAFF,TGTGCCAGCAGTTACGCTGGAACGGGCACTGAAGCTTTCTTT
.,16,TRBV5-1,.,TRBJ2-6,CASTWKGGSGANVLTF,TGCGCCAGCACCTGGAAAGGGGGCTCTGGGGCCAACGTCCTGACTTTC
TRBD1,14,TRBV2,.,TRBJ1-1,CASSDTGGNTEAFF,TGTGCCAGCAGTGATACAGGGGGGAACACTGAAGCTTTCTTT
.,12,TRBV11-3,few,TRBJ2-7,CASSLRDSKQYF,TGTGCCAGCAGCCTACGGGATAGTAAGCAGTACTTC
.,15,TRBV21-1,.,TRBJ1-5,CASSKEASRNQPQHF,TGTGCCAGCAGCAAAGAGGCCAGCAGAAATCAGCCCCAGCATTTT
.,12,TRBV7-9,once,TRBJ1-1,CASSLGGAEAFF,TGTGCCAGCAGCTTAGGGGGGGCTGAAGCTTTCTTT
TRBD2,19,TRBV20-1,once,TRBJ2-2,CSARDAGGTKGANTGELFF,TGCAGTGCTAGAGATGCGGGGGGAACGAAGGGGGCGAACACCGGGGAGCTGTTTTTT